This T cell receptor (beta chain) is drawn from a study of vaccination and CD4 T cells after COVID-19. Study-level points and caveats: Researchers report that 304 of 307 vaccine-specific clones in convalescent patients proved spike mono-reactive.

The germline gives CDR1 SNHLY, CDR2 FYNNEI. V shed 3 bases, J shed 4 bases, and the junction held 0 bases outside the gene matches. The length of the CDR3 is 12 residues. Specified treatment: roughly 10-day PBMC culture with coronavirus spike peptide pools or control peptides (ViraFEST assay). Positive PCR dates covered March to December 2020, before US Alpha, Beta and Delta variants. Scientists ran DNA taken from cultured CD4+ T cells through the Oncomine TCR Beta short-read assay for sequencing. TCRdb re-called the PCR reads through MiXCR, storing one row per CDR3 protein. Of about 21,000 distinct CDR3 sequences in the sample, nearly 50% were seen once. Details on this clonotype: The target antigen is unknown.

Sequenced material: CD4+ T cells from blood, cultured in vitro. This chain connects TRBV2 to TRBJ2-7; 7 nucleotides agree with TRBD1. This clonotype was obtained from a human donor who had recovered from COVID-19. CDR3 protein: CASSEGQYEQYF. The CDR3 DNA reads TGTGCCAGCAGTGAGGGACAGTACGAGCAGTACTTC.